The 32 T cell receptor beta chains below all came from one sample that was sequenced in a study of T cells after yellow fever vaccination. A single record per CDR3 protein comes from TCRdb applying MiXCR to the 5' RACE reads. This sample yields around 350,000 distinct CDR3 sequences, of which roughly 12% are seen a single time; around 19% belongs to the top ten. This sample comprised PBMCs, obtained on the day of the first yellow fever vaccination. All receptors derive from a young man who received the YFV17D yellow fever vaccine.

This clonotype was seen only a few times. V and J are TRBV5-1 and TRBJ2-1; tentatively, D is TRBD2 (6 bases). Germline V CDR1 and CDR2: SGHRS, YFSETQ. The CDR3 covers 16 residues. With 3 bases removed from V and 0 bases from J, the gap between germline ends came to 13 bases. The CDR3 loop reads CASSSYSGYSYNEQFF. The CDR3 DNA follows: TGCGCCAGCAGCTCATACAGCGGGTACTCCTACAATGAGCAGTTCTTC.

This clonotype was detected a few times. V gene TRBV7-2 combines with J gene TRBJ2-7; 8 bases agree with TRBD1. The CDR3 loop spans 15 amino acids. The V and J ends lost 3 bases and 2 bases, in that order; junction bases with no gene match: 6. CDR1 is SGHTA, CDR2 FQGNSA, per germline. The CDR3 protein is CASSLLRTGTYEQYV. Written as DNA, the CDR3 is TGTGCCAGCAGCTTGTTACGGACAGGGACCTACGAGCAGTACGTC.

The CDR3 nucleotides read TGTGCCACCAGCAGAGAAGCGGCGGCCACAGATACGCAGTATTTT. Translated: CATSREAAATDTQYF. The genes are TRBV15 and TRBJ2-3, with D possibly TRBD2 on 5 matching bases. CDR1 and CDR2 from the germline V gene are LNHNV and YYDKDF (reference sequence). V lost 0 bases to trimming and J lost 2 bases, with 9 bases between them. The CDR3 is 15 residues long. The whole variable domain, filled in from reference TRBV15 and TRBJ2-3, reads DAMVIQNPRYQVTQFGKPVTLSCSQTLNHNVMYWYQQKSSQAPKLLFHYYDKDFNNEADTPDNFQSRRPNTSFCFLDIRSPGLGDTAMYLCATSREAAATDTQYFGPGTRLTVL.

V is TRBV5-1 and J is TRBJ2-7; a possible D gene is TRBD2 (5 bases). V lost 0 bases to trimming and J lost 3 bases, with 10 bases between them. The CDR3 loop spans 14 amino acids. CDR1 SGHRS and CDR2 YFSETQ come from the germline V gene. For the CDR3, the DNA is TGCGCCAGCAGCTTGGACCCCCGGGGCTACGAGCAGTACTTC. Translating gives CASSLDPRGYEQYF.

The sample holds many counts of this clonotype. The rearrangement uses TRBV30 and TRBJ2-3; TRBD2 agrees at 13 bases. With V trimmed by 0 bases and J by 5 bases, 5 bases remained unmatched. The CDR3 has 16 residues. CDR1 is GTSNPN, CDR2 SVGIG, per germline (reference sequence). The CDR3 DNA reads TGTGCCTGGAGTGTGGGACTAGCGGGGACCAGAGATACGCAGTATTTT. Translation gives CAWSVGLAGTRDTQYF.

The V and J genes are TRBV20-1 and TRBJ2-7; perhaps TRBD2 as D (7 bases). V gave up 5 bases and J gave up 3 bases, with 20 bases separating them. This CDR3 is built from 15 residues. Germline assignment: CDR1 DFQATT and CDR2 SNEGSKA (reference sequence). The CDR3 nucleotides are TGCAGTGCTCCCATTCCGGGGGGCCGGTTCTACGAGCAGTACTTC. Its translation: CSAPIPGGRFYEQYF.

V and J are TRBV5-1 and TRBJ1-2; unclear D gene. The CDR3 totals 11 residues. The germline gives CDR1 SGHRS, CDR2 YFSETQ. V was cut by 4 bases and J by 4 bases, with 5 bases left in between. The CDR3 region is CASSDLYGYTF. CDR3 nucleotide sequence: TGCGCCAGCAGCGACCTCTATGGCTACACCTTC.

The DNA for the CDR3 is TGTGCCAGCAGTTTAGCGCATGTCCCGGATGGCTACACCTTC. Translation gives CASSLAHVPDGYTF. This chain connects TRBV12-3 or TRBV12-4 to TRBJ1-2; D gene ambiguous. The CDR3 spans 14 residues. Between the trimmed V and J ends, which lost 0 bases and 6 bases, there was a span of 11 bases.

The table lists this clonotype with a few counts. The chain has TRBV19 and TRBJ2-2, with D perhaps TRBD1 (5 bases). Trimming removed 3 bases from V and 3 bases from J, with 11 bases in between. Looked up from germline, CDR1 is LNHDA and CDR2 is SQIVND (reference sequence). This CDR3 region has 15 residues. The CDR3 is CASSMEGAYTGELFF. CDR3 sequence (DNA): TGTGCCAGTAGTATGGAAGGGGCGTACACCGGGGAGCTGTTTTTT.

This clonotype was observed a handful of times. The genes are TRBV13 and TRBJ1-2; 7 bases line up with TRBD1. Per the germline V gene, CDR1 is PRHDT and CDR2 is FYEKMQ (reference sequence). CDR3 length: 16 amino acids. Unmatched junction bases numbered 8, after V lost 0 bases and J lost 4 bases. CDR3 sequence: CASSLGTGRGGYGYTF. CDR3 nucleotides: TGTGCCAGCAGCTTAGGGACAGGGAGAGGGGGCTATGGCTACACCTTC.

This clonotype was counted many times. The chain joins TRBV11-2 to TRBJ2-7; 7 bases are a match to TRBD1. The V gene end was trimmed by 5 bases and the J gene end by 5 bases; junction bases not matched to a gene: 3. CDR1 is SGHAT and CDR2 is FQNNGV in the germline V gene. The length of the CDR3 is 12 residues. This CDR3 reads CASSRDRDEQYV. As DNA, the CDR3 is TGTGCCAGCAGCCGTGACAGGGACGAGCAGTACGTC.

This clonotype has ten or more counts. The chain couples TRBV5-1 to TRBJ2-1; D may be TRBD1 (6 bases). The ends were cut back, 2 bases at V and 6 bases at J, with 9 bases in the middle. This CDR3 contains 13 residues. The V gene's germline CDR1 is SGHRS and CDR2 YFSETQ. The CDR3 sequence is CASSFIRGNEQFF. The CDR3 DNA follows: TGCGCCAGCAGCTTTATCAGGGGCAATGAGCAGTTCTTC.

The chain joins TRBV7-2 to TRBJ2-1; 9 bases map to TRBD1. Per the germline V gene, CDR1 is SGHTA and CDR2 is FQGNSA. The CDR3 consists of 16 residues. The V and J ends lost 8 bases and 8 bases, in that order; junction bases with no gene match: 16. The CDR3 here is CASASSSGQGLHEQFF. DNA for the CDR3: TGTGCCAGCGCCTCCTCCTCGGGACAGGGTCTCCATGAGCAGTTCTTC.

This clonotype was recorded a few times. The V call is TRBV25-1, the J call TRBJ2-2; TRBD2 agrees at 7 bases. This CDR3 has 14 amino acids. Germline CDR1 reads MGHDK; CDR2 reads SYGVNS. The V and J ends lost 6 bases and 6 bases, in that order; junction bases with no gene match: 7. CDR3 coding DNA: TGTGCCAGCAGCGAGGGAGGGCTGGCCGGGGAGCTGTTTTTT. As protein: CASSEGGLAGELFF. Together with reference TRBV25-1 and TRBJ2-2, the CDR3 gives the full variable domain: EADIYQTPRYLVIGTGKKITLECSQTMGHDKMYWYQQDPGMELHLIHYSYGVNSTEKGDLSSESTVSRIRTEHFPLTLESARPSHTSQYLCASSEGGLAGELFFGEGSRLTVL.

This chain links TRBV9 with TRBJ2-2; 9 bases are a match to TRBD1. The CDR3 covers 15 residues. Trimming took 4 bases from V and 4 from J; bases not matched to a gene: 5. Germline CDR1 reads SGDLS; CDR2 reads YYNGEE. The CDR3 region is CASSIGGQGTGELFF. The CDR3 bases are TGTGCCAGCAGCATTGGGGGACAGGGCACCGGGGAGCTGTTTTTT. The whole variable domain, filled in from reference TRBV9 and TRBJ2-2, reads DSGVTQTPKHLITATGQRVTLRCSPRSGDLSVYWYQQSLDQGLQFLIQYYNGEERAKGNILERFSAQQFPDLHSELNLSSLELGDSALYFCASSIGGQGTGELFFGEGSRLTVL.

This clonotype turned up a few times. V usage is TRBV20-1 and J usage is TRBJ1-2; TRBD1 aligns across 8 bases. Germline values: CDR1 DFQATT, CDR2 SNEGSKA (reference sequence). J was trimmed by 0 bases and V by 6 bases; bases with no gene match: 12. The CDR3 runs to 16 residues. In DNA form, the CDR3 reads TGCAGTGCACCTCCTGGACAGGGCGCCACTAACTATGGCTACACCTTC. Protein sequence: CSAPPGQGATNYGYTF.

The chain couples TRBV29-1 to TRBJ2-3, with TRBD1 matching 8 bases. The CDR3 totals 15 residues. Germline V gives CDR1 SQVTM, CDR2 ANQGSEA. J gave up 2 bases and V 2 bases, and 6 bases lay outside the gene matches. The CDR3, as DNA: TGCAGCGTTGAAATACTGGGACAGGACACAGATACGCAGTATTTT. It codes for CSVEILGQDTDTQYF.

This clonotype has at least ten counts. This chain joins TRBV5-1 and TRBJ2-7; TRBD1 is a possible D gene (6 bases). The CDR3 contains 12 residues. The V end lost 2 bases, the J end lost 4 bases, and 7 bases lay between the germline ends. CDR1 is SGHRS and CDR2 is YFSETQ in the germline V gene. CDR3 residues: CASSFDRYEQYF. Written as DNA, the CDR3 is TGCGCCAGCAGCTTCGACAGGTACGAGCAGTACTTC.

The CDR3 region is CASSWGSGSLETQYF. As DNA, the CDR3 is TGTGCCAGCAGCTGGGGCTCCGGGTCTCTTGAGACCCAGTACTTC. The V and J genes are TRBV5-5 and TRBJ2-5, with a tentative D call TRBD1 (5 bases). The V end was cut by 3 bases, the J end by 5 bases, with 17 bases between. The CDR3 covers 15 residues. Germline-derived CDR1 and CDR2 are SGHKS and YYEKEE (reference sequence).

This clonotype was detected once. At one boundary the junction diverges from the germline segment, which might be a read error. CDR3 amino acids: CASSLGLDKDTPYF. CDR3 DNA: TGCGCCAGCAGCTTGGGACTAGACAAAGATACGCCGTATTTT. V gene TRBV5-1 combines with J gene TRBJ2-3; tentatively, D is TRBD2 (6 bases). The CDR3 length is 14 residues. CDR1 and CDR2 from the germline V gene are SGHRS and YFSETQ.

This chain connects TRBV24-1 to TRBJ2-3; D call uncertain. The CDR3 has 14 residues. V was cut by 9 bases and J by 0 bases, with 12 bases left in between. Germline CDR1 and CDR2: KGHDR and SFDVKD. CDR3 in DNA: TGTGCCACCGGAACCGGTGCTAGCACAGATACGCAGTATTTT. Residues: CATGTGASTDTQYF.

The chain combines TRBV12-3 or TRBV12-4 with TRBJ1-5, with a tentative D call TRBD1 (5 bases). The V gene lost 6 bases and the J gene lost 6 bases, with 15 bases spanning the gap. The CDR3 has 14 amino acids. CDR3 nucleotides: TGTGCCAGCAGCTACGGGGGGATACTTCAGCCCCAGCATTTT. Translation: CASSYGGILQPQHF.

The J gene is TRBJ2-1, the V gene TRBV6-2 or TRBV6-3; D is undetermined. Germline V CDR1 and CDR2: MNHEY, SVGEGT. Trimming removed 7 bases at V and 4 bases at J, with 11 bases between. There are 13 residues in the CDR3. The CDR3 bases are TGTGCCAGCACCCCTTATCCTTACAATGAGCAGTTCTTC. Its protein product is CASTPYPYNEQFF.

This chain connects TRBV19 to TRBJ2-2; a weak D match, TRBD1 (5 bases). Germline CDR1 LNHDA, CDR2 SQIVND (reference sequence). V shed 3 bases and J shed 4 bases, with 12 bases lying between them. CDR3 length: 15 residues. The CDR3 DNA follows: TGTGCCAGTAGTATTGGGGCCTTTACCACCGGGGAGCTGTTTTTT. It yields the protein CASSIGAFTTGELFF.

This chain joins TRBV3-1 and TRBJ1-5; D gene uncertain. V dropped 4 bases and J dropped 4 bases, with 5 bases sitting between them. Per germline, CDR1 LGHDT and CDR2 YNNKEL (reference sequence). This CDR3 has 12 residues. The CDR3 DNA follows: TGTGCCAGCAGCCGGTGGAATCAGCCCCAGCATTTT. Translated: CASSRWNQPQHF.

This clonotype occurred a few times. The rearrangement links TRBV5-1 to TRBJ2-5; 7 nucleotides line up with TRBD2. V trimming: 7 bases; J trimming: 0 bases; junction bases outside the gene matches: 6. There are 14 residues in the CDR3. Germline loops: CDR1 SGHRS, CDR2 YFSETQ. The CDR3 sequence: CASHGTIYQETQYF. CDR3 nucleotides: TGCGCCAGCCACGGGACTATTTACCAAGAGACCCAGTACTTC.

This clonotype was observed a handful of times. The chain employs TRBV5-4 and TRBJ2-3; tentative D call: TRBD2 (6 bases). The CDR3 is 15 residues long. Germline CDR1 SGHNT, CDR2 YYREEE (reference sequence). V lost 10 bases and J 4 bases, leaving 22 bases between the germline ends. CDR3 nucleotides: TGTGCCGCCGGGGAGGCGGGAAGGAGCGCAGATACGCAGTATTTT. This gives the protein CAAGEAGRSADTQYF.

This clonotype was seen at least ten times. This may be a read error, as it is one base from a much larger clone. The chain combines TRBV5-1 with TRBJ2-3; TRBD1 might be the D (5 bases). V lost 0 bases to trimming and J lost 1 base, with 6 bases between them. Germline V gene data show CDR1 as SGHRS and CDR2 as YFSETQ. There are 14 residues in the CDR3. The CDR3 region has the DNA TGCGCCAGCAGCTTGGAACAGGGCACAGATACGCAGTATTTT. Protein: CASSLEQGTDTQYF.

In its sample, this clonotype was seen many times. The rearrangement uses TRBV3-1 and TRBJ2-7; TRBD2 matches 13 bases. V shed 3 bases, J shed 9 bases, and the junction held 11 bases outside the gene matches. Per the germline V gene, CDR1 is LGHDT and CDR2 is YNNKEL (reference sequence). The CDR3 has 16 amino acids. The CDR3 is CASSHSEGLAGLAQYF. The CDR3, as DNA: TGTGCCAGCAGCCACTCCGAGGGACTAGCGGGGTTGGCGCAGTACTTC.

Points on this clonotype: The junction differs from germline at one of its ends, possibly a read error. The chain has TRBV12-3 or TRBV12-4 and TRBJ2-7; 9 bases agree with TRBD1. The CDR3 is made up of 14 amino acids. Written as DNA, the CDR3 is TGTGCCAGCAGCTCCGGGACAGGGACTGGCGAGCCGTACTTC. Its protein product is CASSSGTGTGEPYF.

The rearrangement links TRBV28 to TRBJ2-5; 7 nucleotides agree with TRBD1. Germline V CDR1 and CDR2: MDHEN, SYDVKM. The junction had 8 bases not matched to a gene; V was cut back by 5 bases and J by 2 bases. The CDR3 is 15 amino acids. The chain's CDR3 is CASSRPGQKQETQYF. The CDR3 bases are TGTGCCAGCAGTCGACCGGGACAGAAACAAGAGACCCAGTACTTC.

The gene calls are TRBV20-1 and TRBJ2-7, with 16 bases identical to TRBD2. Germline V CDR1 and CDR2: DFQATT, SNEGSKA (reference sequence). The CDR3 totals 17 residues. Trimming at V came to 6 bases and at J to 3 bases, leaving 11 bases not matched to a gene. CDR3 sequence reads: CSAPNPGLAGGYYEQYF. In DNA form, the CDR3 reads TGCAGTGCCCCCAACCCGGGACTAGCGGGGGGGTACTACGAGCAGTACTTC.